The 11 T cell receptor beta chains in this list originate from one sample, sequenced in a study of beta chain features in type 1 diabetes. Expressed TCRB transcripts were sequenced because the entire RNA isolate underwent reverse transcription. The repertoire was sequenced with immunoSEQ multiplex PCR; TCRdb's copy has only in-frame clones and lacks some. The sample has roughly 310,000 clones; about 11% are singletons. The specimen was naive CD4+ T cells from blood. The receptor source for this set is a young woman in good health.

This clone has more than one count but fewer than ten. V is TRBV19 and J is TRBJ2-7, with D possibly being TRBD2 (6 bases). The CDR3 is made up of 14 amino acids. CDR1 LNHDA and CDR2 SQIVND come from the germline V gene (reference sequence). V lost 5 bases and J lost 6, with 17 bases in between. Written as DNA, the CDR3 is TGTGCCAGTAGTGATGAAGTACTAGCTCGCGAGCAGTACTTC. Its translation is CASSDEVLAREQYF.

The gene calls are TRBV9 and TRBJ2-1, with D unresolved. This CDR3 is 14 amino acids long. CDR1 is SGDLS, CDR2 YYNGEE, per germline. Trimming cost V 1 base and J 7 bases, with 12 bases left between them. CDR3 in amino acids: CASSVTPLLNEQFF. CDR3 DNA: TGTGCCAGCAGCGTAACACCTCTCCTGAATGAGCAGTTCTTC. The variable domain in full, with the rest retrieved from reference TRBV9 and TRBJ2-1, is DSGVTQTPKHLITATGQRVTLRCSPRSGDLSVYWYQQSLDQGLQFLIQYYNGEERAKGNILERFSAQQFPDLHSELNLSSLELGDSALYFCASSVTPLLNEQFFGPGTRLTVL.

This clone has just a few counts. This chain links TRBV28 with TRBJ2-3, with D possibly matching TRBD2 (6 bases). Germline loops: CDR1 MDHEN, CDR2 SYDVKM. Trimming pared 6 bases from V and 5 bases from J, leaving 18 bases between. CDR3 size: 15 residues. CDR3: CASSGPGDQRDTQYF. The CDR3 nucleotides are TGTGCCAGCAGCGGACCGGGGGATCAGAGAGATACGCAGTATTTT.

This clone has only a few counts. The chain links TRBV4-3 to TRBJ2-3; 8 bases align to TRBD1. The germline V gene encodes CDR1 LGHNA and CDR2 YSLEER. This CDR3 region has 15 residues. V trimming: 4 bases; J trimming: 3 bases; junction bases outside the gene matches: 6. The CDR3 loop reads CASSLNRQGTDTQYF. The DNA for the CDR3 is TGCGCCAGCAGCCTAAATCGACAGGGGACAGATACGCAGTATTTT.

This clone was counted a few times. V is TRBV5-1 and J is TRBJ2-7; weak D call: TRBD1 (5 bases). Germline-derived CDR1 and CDR2 are SGHRS and YFSETQ. V lost 4 bases and J 7 bases, leaving 18 bases between the germline ends. The CDR3 runs to 14 residues. CDR3 in DNA: TGCGCCAGCAGCCCGCCCCGGCAGGGTTGGGAGCAGTACTTC. Its protein product is CASSPPRQGWEQYF.

The chain joins TRBV7-2 to TRBJ1-5, with D tentatively TRBD1 (6 bases). Germline loops: CDR1 SGHTA, CDR2 FQGNSA. The CDR3 runs to 15 residues. Trimming left V 1 base short and J 3 bases short, with 10 bases between. CDR3 amino acids: CASSLDRATNQPQHF. In DNA, the CDR3 is TGTGCCAGCAGCTTAGACAGGGCTACCAATCAGCCCCAGCATTTT.

This clone came up a few times. This chain links TRBV5-1 with TRBJ2-1; the match to TRBD2 covers 9 bases. The CDR3 has 13 amino acids. V was clipped by 7 bases and J by 8 bases; unmatched bases: 7. The V gene's germline CDR1 is SGHRS and CDR2 YFSETQ. DNA for the CDR3: TGCGCCAGCGGTGGGCGGGAGGGCGATGAGCAGTTCTTC. This gives the protein CASGGREGDEQFF.

The rearrangement links TRBV18 to TRBJ2-7, with 10 bases matching TRBD2. The CDR3 spans 14 residues. From germline, CDR1 is KGHSH and CDR2 LQKENI. The ends lost 2 bases at V and 3 bases at J; junction bases unmatched: 1. The CDR3 DNA sequence: TGTGCCAGCTCACCAGGGACTAGCGTCTACGAGCAGTACTTC. It is translated as CASSPGTSVYEQYF.

This clone was seen a few times. This chain links TRBV5-1 with TRBJ2-5; TRBD1 agrees at 9 bases. V gave up 3 bases and J gave up 3 bases; unmatched junction bases: 6. The germline CDR1 and CDR2 sequences are SGHRS and YFSETQ. The CDR3 covers 15 residues. The CDR3 sequence is CASSSQDRGEETQYF. CDR3 in DNA: TGCGCCAGCAGCTCTCAAGACAGGGGGGAAGAGACCCAGTACTTC.

The V call is TRBV15, the J call TRBJ2-7, with 11 nucleotides matching TRBD1. The germline gives CDR1 LNHNV, CDR2 YYDKDF (reference sequence). V lost 1 base, J lost 3 bases, and 5 bases stayed unmatched. CDR3 length equals 16 residues. CDR3 in DNA: TGTGCCACCAGCAGAGGAGGGGACAGGGGGAGCTACGAGCAGTACTTC. Its protein is CATSRGGDRGSYEQYF. Filled out from reference TRBV15 and TRBJ2-7, the complete variable domain reads DAMVIQNPRYQVTQFGKPVTLSCSQTLNHNVMYWYQQKSSQAPKLLFHYYDKDFNNEADTPDNFQSRRPNTSFCFLDIRSPGLGDTAMYLCATSRGGDRGSYEQYFGPGTRLTVT.

This clone has more than one count but fewer than ten. The rearrangement uses TRBV4-3 and TRBJ2-7, with D possibly TRBD2 on 6 matching bases. The CDR3 loop spans 16 amino acids. Trimming pared 3 bases from V and 0 bases from J, leaving 15 bases between. Germline V gives CDR1 LGHNA, CDR2 YSLEER. The CDR3 DNA reads TGCGCCAGCAGCCAGACGACTAGTGGGGCCTCCTACGAGCAGTACTTC. It codes for CASSQTTSGASYEQYF.